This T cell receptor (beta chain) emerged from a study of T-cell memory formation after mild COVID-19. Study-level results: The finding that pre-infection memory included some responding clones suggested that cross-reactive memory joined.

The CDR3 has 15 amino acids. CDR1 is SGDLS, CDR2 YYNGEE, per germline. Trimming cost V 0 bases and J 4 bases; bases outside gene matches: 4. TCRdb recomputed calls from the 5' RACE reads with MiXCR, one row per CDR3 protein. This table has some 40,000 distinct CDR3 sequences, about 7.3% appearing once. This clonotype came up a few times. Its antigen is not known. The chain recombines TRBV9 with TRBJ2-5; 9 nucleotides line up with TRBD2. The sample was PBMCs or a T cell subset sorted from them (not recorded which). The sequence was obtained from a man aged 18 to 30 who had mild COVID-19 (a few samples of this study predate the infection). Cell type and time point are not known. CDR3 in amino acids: CASSVGGSGGETQYF. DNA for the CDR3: TGTGCCAGCAGCGTAGGGGGTAGCGGGGGAGAGACCCAGTACTTC. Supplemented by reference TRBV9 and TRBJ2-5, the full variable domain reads DSGVTQTPKHLITATGQRVTLRCSPRSGDLSVYWYQQSLDQGLQFLIQYYNGEERAKGNILERFSAQQFPDLHSELNLSSLELGDSALYFCASSVGGSGGETQYFGPGTRLLVL.